This TCR beta chain came from a study of cytomegalovirus exposure and HLA in healthy donors. On the study more broadly: The 130 or so validation repertoires, a later analysis reported, used the same platform as the approximately 700 first-cohort repertoires. General study points: A list of around 160 TCR beta chains associated with cytomegalovirus was given. The study found most TCR sequences rare, yet found some public TCRs in many donors. The finding came from a later analysis; first-cohort TCR clusters tended to co-occur in the 90 to 150 validation repertoires.

This table comes from immunoSEQ multiplex PCR, and its TCRdb copy is limited to in-frame clones, with some not included. The table has about 110,000 clones, around 95% seen once. The CDR3 length is 10 residues. Looked up from germline, CDR1 is SNHLY and CDR2 is FYNNEI. The germline V and J ends were trimmed by 9 bases and 8 bases, with 7 bases remaining between them. Worth noting for this clone: Its antigen remains unidentified.

The V and J genes are TRBV2 and TRBJ1-4; D unresolved. The clonotype was recovered from a woman between 18 and 29 years old in good health and CMV-seronegative. Sequenced sample: PBMCs. The CDR3 reads CASRAEKLFF. CDR3 nucleotide sequence: TGTGCCAGTCGAGCGGAAAAACTGTTTTTT.